This T cell receptor (beta chain) was recovered during a study of regulatory T cells in long-lasting Graves disease. Study information: Over-5-year antithyroid drug use with positive TSH receptor antibodies defined persistent Graves' disease in the study. Study findings and constraints: TRBV28 was favored in persistent disease, as were TRBJ1-2 and TRBJ2-5.

Time point of the sample: persistent/refractory GD, antithyroid drugs over 5 years with positive TRAb. Preparation of the TCR library used RNA extracted from PBMCs. By American Thyroid Association guidelines, Graves' disease was diagnosed in the cohort. Xi'an, China, was home to the endocrinology department that provided patients. This clonotype was detected ten times or more. Its target is not known. Arm-PCR of CDR3 regions and iRepertoire HTBI primers were the basis on which TCR beta libraries were built. TCRdb called the multiplex PCR reads again in MiXCR, with one record for every CDR3 protein. The data hold about 400,000 distinct CDR3 sequences, with 20% observed a single time. The V end was cut by 1 base, the J end by 1 base, with 7 bases between. This CDR3 region has 14 residues. The germline CDR1 and CDR2 sequences are MNHEY and SMNVEV (reference sequence).

The source of this sequence is a female donor with Graves disease. This material consisted of peripheral blood mononuclear cells (PBMCs), taken when the disease was refractory, from a patient treated with antithyroid drugs. The gene calls are TRBV27 and TRBJ2-5; D is ambiguous. CDR3 protein: CASSLYGLQETQYF. The CDR3 bases are TGTGCCAGCAGTTTATATGGTCTCCAAGAGACCCAGTACTTC.